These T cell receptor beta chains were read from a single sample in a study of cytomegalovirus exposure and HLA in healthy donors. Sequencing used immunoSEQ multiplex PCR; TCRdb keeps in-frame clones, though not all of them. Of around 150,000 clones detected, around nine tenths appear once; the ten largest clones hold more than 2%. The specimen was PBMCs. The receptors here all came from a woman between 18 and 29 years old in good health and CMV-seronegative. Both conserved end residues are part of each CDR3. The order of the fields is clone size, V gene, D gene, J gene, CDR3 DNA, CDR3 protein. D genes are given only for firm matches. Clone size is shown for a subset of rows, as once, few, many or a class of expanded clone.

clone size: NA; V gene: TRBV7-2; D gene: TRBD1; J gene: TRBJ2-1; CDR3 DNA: TGTGCCAGCAGCGCACCAACAGGGGACAGACTATACGATGAGCAGTTCTTC; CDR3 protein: CASSAPTGDRLYDEQFF
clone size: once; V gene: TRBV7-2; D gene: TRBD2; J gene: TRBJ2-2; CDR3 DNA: TGTGCCAGCAGCTCTTACGGGACTAGCAACACCGGGGAGCTGTTTTTT; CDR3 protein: CASSSYGTSNTGELFF
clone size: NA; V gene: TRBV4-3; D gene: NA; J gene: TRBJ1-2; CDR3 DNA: TGCGCCAGCAGCCAAGACAGGGCCCTCTACACCTTC; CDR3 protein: CASSQDRALYTF
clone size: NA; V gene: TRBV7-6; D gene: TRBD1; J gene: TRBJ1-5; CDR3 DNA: TGTGCCAGCAGCCAAAGCGCACAGGGGCTGAGCAATCAGCCCCAGCATTTT; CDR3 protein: CASSQSAQGLSNQPQHF
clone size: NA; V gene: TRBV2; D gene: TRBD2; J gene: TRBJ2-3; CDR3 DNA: TGTGCCAGCTACATGGGACTAGCATCAGATACGCAGTATTTT; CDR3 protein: CASYMGLASDTQYF
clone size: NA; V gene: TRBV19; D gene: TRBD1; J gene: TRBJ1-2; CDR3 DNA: TGTCGAGGCTCCGGGACAGGGTATGGCTACACCTTC; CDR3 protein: CRGSGTGYGYTF
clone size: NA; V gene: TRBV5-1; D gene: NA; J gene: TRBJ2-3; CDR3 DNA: TGCGCCAGCAGCCGGGACTCTTTCACAGATACGCAGTATTTT; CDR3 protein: CASSRDSFTDTQYF
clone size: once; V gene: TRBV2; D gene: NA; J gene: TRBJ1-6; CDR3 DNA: TGTGCCAGCAGGGAAGTTGACAGATTCAATTCACCCCTCCACTTT; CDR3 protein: CASREVDRFNSPLHF
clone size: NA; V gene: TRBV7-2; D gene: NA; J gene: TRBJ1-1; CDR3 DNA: TGTGCCAGCAGCTTAGGCCACATGAACACTGAAGCTTTCTTT; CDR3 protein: CASSLGHMNTEAFF
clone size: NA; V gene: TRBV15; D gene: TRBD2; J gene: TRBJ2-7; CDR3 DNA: TGTGCCACCAGCCCTAGCGGGAGCCGGTACGAGCAGTACTTC; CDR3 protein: CATSPSGSRYEQYF
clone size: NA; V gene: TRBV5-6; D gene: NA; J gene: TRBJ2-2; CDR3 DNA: TGTGCCAGCAGCCACCAGGGGGGCCGCGGGGAGCTGTTTTTT; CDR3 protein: CASSHQGGRGELFF
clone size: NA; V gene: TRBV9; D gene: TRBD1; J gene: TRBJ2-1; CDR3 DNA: TGTGCCAGCAGCGTAGCTTCTAAACAGGGGGACAATGAGCAGTTCTTC; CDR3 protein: CASSVASKQGDNEQFF
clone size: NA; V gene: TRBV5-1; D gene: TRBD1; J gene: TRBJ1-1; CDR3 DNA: TGCGCCAGCAGCTTCGTGGACAGGGGGAGAACTGAAGCTTTCTTT; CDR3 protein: CASSFVDRGRTEAFF
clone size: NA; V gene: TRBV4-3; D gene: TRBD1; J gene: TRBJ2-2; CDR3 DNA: TGCGCCAGCAGCCAAGCCCCGGGACAGCGTAGGGGAAACGGGGAGCTGTTTTTT; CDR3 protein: CASSQAPGQRRGNGELFF
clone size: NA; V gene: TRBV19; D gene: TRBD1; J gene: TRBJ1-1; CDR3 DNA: TGTGCCAGTAGCGGGACAGCGGAAGCTTTCTTT; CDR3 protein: CASSGTAEAFF
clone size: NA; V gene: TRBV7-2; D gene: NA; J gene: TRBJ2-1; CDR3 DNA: TGTGCCAGCAGCTTGCCCCCCAGCGGGTCGTCCTACAATGAGCAGTTCTTC; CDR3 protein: CASSLPPSGSSYNEQFF
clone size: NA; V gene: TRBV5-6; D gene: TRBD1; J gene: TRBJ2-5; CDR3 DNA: TGTGCCAGCACCGACAGGGTGGGGACCCAGTACTTC; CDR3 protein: CASTDRVGTQYF
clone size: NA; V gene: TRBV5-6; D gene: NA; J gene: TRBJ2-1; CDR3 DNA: TGTGCCAGCAGTGCCGGATGGGGGGAAATTTACAATGAGCAGTTCTTC; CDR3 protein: CASSAGWGEIYNEQFF